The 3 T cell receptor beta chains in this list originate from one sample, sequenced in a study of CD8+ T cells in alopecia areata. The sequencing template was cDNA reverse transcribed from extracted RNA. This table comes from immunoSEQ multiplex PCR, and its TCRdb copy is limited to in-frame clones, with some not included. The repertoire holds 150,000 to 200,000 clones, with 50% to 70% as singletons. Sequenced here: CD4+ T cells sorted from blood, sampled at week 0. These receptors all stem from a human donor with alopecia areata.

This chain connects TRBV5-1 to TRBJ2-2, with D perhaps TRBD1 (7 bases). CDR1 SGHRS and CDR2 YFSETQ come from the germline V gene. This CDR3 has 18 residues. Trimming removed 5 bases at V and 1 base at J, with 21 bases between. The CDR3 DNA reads TGCGCCAGCAGTACGCCGGCCAGGGGGGTCCAGAACACCGGGGAGCTGTTTTTT. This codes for CASSTPARGVQNTGELFF. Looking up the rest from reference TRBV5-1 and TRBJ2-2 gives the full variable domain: KAGVTQTPRYLIKTRGQQVTLSCSPISGHRSVSWYQQTPGQGLQFLFEYFSETQRNKGNFPGRFSGRQFSNSRSEMNVSTLELGDSALYLCASSTPARGVQNTGELFFGEGSRLTVL.

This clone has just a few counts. The chain's CDR3 is CASSAHQETQYF. In DNA, the CDR3 is TGTGCCAGCAGCGCCCACCAAGAGACCCAGTACTTC. The chain has TRBV7-6 and TRBJ2-5; D uncertain. V lost 5 bases and J 0 bases, leaving 4 bases between the germline ends. The CDR3 extends over 12 amino acids. CDR1 is SGHVS and CDR2 is FNYEAQ in the germline V gene.

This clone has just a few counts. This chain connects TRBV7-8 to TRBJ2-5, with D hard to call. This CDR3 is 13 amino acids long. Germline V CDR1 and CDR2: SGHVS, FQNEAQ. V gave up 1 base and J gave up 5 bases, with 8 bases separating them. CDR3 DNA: TGTGCCAGCAGCTTAGGACTGGCGGAGACCCAGTACTTC. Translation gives CASSLGLAETQYF.